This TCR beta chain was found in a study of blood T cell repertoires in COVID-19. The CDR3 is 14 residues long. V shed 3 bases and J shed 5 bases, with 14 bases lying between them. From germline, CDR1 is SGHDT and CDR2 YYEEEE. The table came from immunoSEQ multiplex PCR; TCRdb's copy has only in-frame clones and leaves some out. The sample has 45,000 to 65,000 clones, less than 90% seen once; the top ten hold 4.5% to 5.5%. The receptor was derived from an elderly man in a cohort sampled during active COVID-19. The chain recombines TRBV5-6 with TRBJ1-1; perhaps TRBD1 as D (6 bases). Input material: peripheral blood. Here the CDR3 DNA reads TGTGCCAGCAGCTACAGGGATCCGAGGACTGAAGCTTTCTTT. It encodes CASSYRDPRTEAFF.